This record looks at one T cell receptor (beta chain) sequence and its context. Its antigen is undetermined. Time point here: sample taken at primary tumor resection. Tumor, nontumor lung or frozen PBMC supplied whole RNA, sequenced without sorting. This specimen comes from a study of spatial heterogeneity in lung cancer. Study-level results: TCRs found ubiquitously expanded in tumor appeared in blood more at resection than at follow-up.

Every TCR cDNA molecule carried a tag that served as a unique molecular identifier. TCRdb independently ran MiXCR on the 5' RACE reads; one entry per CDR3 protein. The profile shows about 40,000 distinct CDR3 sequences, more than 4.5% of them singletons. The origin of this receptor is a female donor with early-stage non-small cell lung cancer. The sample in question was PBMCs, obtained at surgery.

In DNA form, the CDR3 reads TGTGCCACCAGAAGGGAACGGAGCGGGGAGAACACCGGGGAGCTGTTTTTT. Residues: CATRRERSGENTGELFF. The V call is TRBV15, the J call TRBJ2-2; 7 bases agree with TRBD2. The CDR3 is 17 amino acids. Per the germline V gene, CDR1 is LNHNV and CDR2 is YYDKDF (reference sequence). V shed 6 bases and J 1 base; nucleotides not matched to a gene: 11.